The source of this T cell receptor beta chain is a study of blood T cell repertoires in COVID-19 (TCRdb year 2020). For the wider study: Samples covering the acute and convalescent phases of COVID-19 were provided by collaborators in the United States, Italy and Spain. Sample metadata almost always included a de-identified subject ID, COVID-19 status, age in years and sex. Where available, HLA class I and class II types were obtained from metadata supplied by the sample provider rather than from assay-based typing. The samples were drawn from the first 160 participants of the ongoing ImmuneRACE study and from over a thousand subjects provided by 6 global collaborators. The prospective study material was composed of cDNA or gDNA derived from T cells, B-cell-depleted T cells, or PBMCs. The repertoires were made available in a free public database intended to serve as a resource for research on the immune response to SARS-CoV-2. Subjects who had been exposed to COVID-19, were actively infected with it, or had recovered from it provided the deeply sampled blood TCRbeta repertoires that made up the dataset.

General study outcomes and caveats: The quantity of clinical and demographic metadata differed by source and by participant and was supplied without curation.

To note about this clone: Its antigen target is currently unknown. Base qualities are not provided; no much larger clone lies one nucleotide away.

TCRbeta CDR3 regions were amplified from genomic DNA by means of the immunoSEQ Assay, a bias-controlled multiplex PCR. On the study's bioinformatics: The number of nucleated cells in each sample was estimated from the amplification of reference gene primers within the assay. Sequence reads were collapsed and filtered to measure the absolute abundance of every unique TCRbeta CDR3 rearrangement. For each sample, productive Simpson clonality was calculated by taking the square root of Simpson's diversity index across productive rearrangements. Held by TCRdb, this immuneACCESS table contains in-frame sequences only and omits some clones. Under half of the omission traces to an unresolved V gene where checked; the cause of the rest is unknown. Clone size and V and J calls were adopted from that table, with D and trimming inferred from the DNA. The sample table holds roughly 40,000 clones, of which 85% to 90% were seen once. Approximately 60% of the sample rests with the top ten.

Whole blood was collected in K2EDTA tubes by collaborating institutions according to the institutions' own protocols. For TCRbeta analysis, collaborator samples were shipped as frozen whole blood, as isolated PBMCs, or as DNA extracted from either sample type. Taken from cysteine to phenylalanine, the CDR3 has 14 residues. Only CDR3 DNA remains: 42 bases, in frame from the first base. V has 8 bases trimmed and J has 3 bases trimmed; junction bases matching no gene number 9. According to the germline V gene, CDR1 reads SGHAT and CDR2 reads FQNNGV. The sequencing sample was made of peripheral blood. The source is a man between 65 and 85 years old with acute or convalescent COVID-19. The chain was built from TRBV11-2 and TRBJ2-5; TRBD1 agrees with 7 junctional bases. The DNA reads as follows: TGTGCCAGCTCCCAAGAGGGGGCGGAAGAGACCCAGTACTTC. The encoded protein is CASSQEGAEETQYF.